This T cell receptor (beta chain) was recovered during a study of CD8 T cells in Susac syndrome. CDR1 SGHNT and CDR2 YENEEA come from the germline V gene. The germline V and J ends were trimmed by 11 bases and 6 bases, with 13 bases remaining between them. The CDR3 runs to 12 residues. It was negative isolation that provided the CD8+ and CD4+ T cells, whereas TEMRA cells were enriched by FACS. Random hexamers were used to reverse transcribe an amount of roughly 0.45 to 1 ug RNA. It was immunoSEQ multiplex PCR that amplified TCR beta CDR3 across 54 Vbeta and 13 Jbeta. MiXCR, run by TCRdb on the immunoSEQ multiplex PCR reads, gives a single entry per CDR3 protein. The sample yields 100,000 to 150,000 distinct CDR3 sequences, approximately 93% seen once.

The V and J genes are TRBV11-3 and TRBJ2-2, with D possibly being TRBD2 (5 bases). The clonotype comes from a human donor with multiple sclerosis. What was sequenced was CD8+ T cells from PBMCs. The CDR3 is CAGSGSAGELFF. For the CDR3, the DNA is TGTGCCGGATCGGGAAGTGCCGGGGAGCTGTTTTTT.